This record looks at one T cell receptor (beta chain) sequence and its context. The antigen remains unidentified. The unique tags termed UMIs, each holding a 6-nucleotide sample barcode, were added by means of template switching. Reanalyzing the 5' RACE reads, TCRdb keeps one entry per CDR3 protein, without DNA. Recorded for this sample: about 160,000 distinct CDR3 sequences. The data stem from a study of monozygotic twins with inflammatory bowel disease. Notes on the study in general: A distinction between different T cell subtypes was not possible. Part of the variability in patient repertoires may have come from differing immunosuppressive treatments.

Per donor there was one draw, yielding a blood sample of 2.5 ml. The CDR3 has 16 residues. The germline gives CDR1 SGHRS, CDR2 YFSETQ. The receptor comes from a human donor with ulcerative colitis or Crohn's disease, or a healthy co-twin of an affected twin (not recorded which). The V gene is TRBV5-1, the J gene TRBJ2-2; the TCRdb D gene call, TRBD1, has no DNA to confirm it. The sample taken for sequencing was blood. CDR3 sequence reads: CASSILPDRGTGELFF.